This TCR beta chain was captured in a study of siplizumab effects on memory and regulatory T cells. Study observations and caveats: Naive T cells, seemingly more diverse than memory cells, seemed major alloresponse contributors. For siplizumab cultures, the suppressive function of their proliferating Tregs was not confirmed. Significantly reduced by siplizumab was the cumulative frequency of alloreactive sequences, namely those traceable to unstimulated CD4+ memory cells. Unstimulated subsets captured only a minor fraction of alloreactive clones.

Method: immunoSEQ multiplex PCR; TCRdb's copy keeps in-frame clones and lacks some. The sample has about 50,000 clones; over 90% are singletons. Remarks on this clone: The antigen remains unidentified.

The germline CDR1 and CDR2 sequences are MDHEN and SYDVKM. The CDR3 has 16 residues. V dropped 7 bases and J dropped 4 bases, with 22 bases sitting between them. The source material was CD8+ T cells sorted from blood. V is TRBV28 and J is TRBJ1-2; the D is unclear. This TCR came from a human donor in good health. CDR3 region: CASIMTGGPFGYGYTF. CDR3 in DNA: TGTGCCAGCATTATGACGGGTGGACCATTCGGCTATGGCTACACCTTC.